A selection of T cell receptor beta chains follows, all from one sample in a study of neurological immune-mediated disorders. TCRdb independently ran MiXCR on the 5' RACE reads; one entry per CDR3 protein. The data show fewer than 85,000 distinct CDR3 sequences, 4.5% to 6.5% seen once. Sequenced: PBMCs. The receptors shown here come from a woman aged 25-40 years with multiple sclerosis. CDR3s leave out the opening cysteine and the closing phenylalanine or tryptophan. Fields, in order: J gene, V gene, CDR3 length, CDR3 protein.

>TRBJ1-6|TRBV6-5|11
ASRGGGNSTLN
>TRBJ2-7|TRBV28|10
ASSLGSGEQY
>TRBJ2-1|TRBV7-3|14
ASSLTFGLAGNEQF
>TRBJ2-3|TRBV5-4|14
ASSSYQPLSPDTQY
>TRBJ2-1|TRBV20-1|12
SARDPLVLNEQF
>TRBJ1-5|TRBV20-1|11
SARSQADQPQH
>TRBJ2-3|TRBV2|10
ASRGLGDTQY
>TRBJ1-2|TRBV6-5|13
ASSYSGQGNYGYT
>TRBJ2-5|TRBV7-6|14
ASSLTGGRGKETQY
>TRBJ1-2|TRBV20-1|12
SAGRQGSDYGYT
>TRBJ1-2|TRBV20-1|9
SARQGGGYT
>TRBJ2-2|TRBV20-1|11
SARESRTGELF
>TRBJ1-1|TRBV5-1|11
ASSTRQGTEAF
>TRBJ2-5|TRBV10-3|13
AISKRGTAEETQY
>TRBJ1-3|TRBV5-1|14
ASSPDLQISGNTIY
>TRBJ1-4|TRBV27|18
ASSLSNPGTGALPGEKLF
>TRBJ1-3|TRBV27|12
ASSLTGAGNTIY
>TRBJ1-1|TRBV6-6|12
ASSYLDRNTEAF
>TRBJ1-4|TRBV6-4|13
ASSDSRGYNEKLF
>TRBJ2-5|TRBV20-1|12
SASPGQAQETQY
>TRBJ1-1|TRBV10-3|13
ASNPAGAGITEAF
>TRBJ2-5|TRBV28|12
ASSLVGTPETQY
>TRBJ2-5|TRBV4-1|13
ASSQYGGAGETQY
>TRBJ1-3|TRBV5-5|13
ASSLASYSGNTIY
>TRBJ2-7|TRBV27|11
ASSYQRSYEQY
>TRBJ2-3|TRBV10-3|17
AISESTSTSGRAGDTQY
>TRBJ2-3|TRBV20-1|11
SASGGSTDTQY
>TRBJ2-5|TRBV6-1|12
ASAPRQGLETQY
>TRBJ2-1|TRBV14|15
ASSHPSDPPSYNEQF
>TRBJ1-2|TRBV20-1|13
SASLPGTANYGYT
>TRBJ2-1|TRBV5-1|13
ASSWGTSGRARKF
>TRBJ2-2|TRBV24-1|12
ATRTSANTGELF
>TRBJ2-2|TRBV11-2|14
ASSIIAGDNTGELF
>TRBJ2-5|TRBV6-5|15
ASSYSKGAGLGETQY
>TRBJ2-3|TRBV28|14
ASSSEDRSPEDTQY
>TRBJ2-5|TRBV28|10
ASSLFRRTQY
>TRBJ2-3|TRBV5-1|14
ASSGTSGIRTDTQY